The entry that follows covers one TCR beta chain sequence. Its antigen is currently unknown. 13 Jbeta primers and 60 Vbeta primers were used for the PCR. As originally analysed: Roughly 11 million shared chains were among approximately 87 million unique TCR beta chains counted in a later analysis. Only in-frame clones appear in the TCRdb table, and some are missing; sequencing was by immunoSEQ multiplex PCR. D and trimming were read from the DNA, whereas the V and J calls and clone size are those reported in that table. The sample consists of a few hundred thousand clones, more than 55% of them appearing once. These data originate in a study of cytomegalovirus exposure and HLA in healthy donors. Findings and limits, study-wide: Immune exposure information comprised only CMV serostatus. Cytomegalovirus-associated TCR beta chains were listed, numbering roughly 150. Researchers reportedly found TCR beta sequences accurately predicted most subjects' HLA-A and HLA-B alleles.

This CDR3 has 14 residues. From germline, CDR1 is MNHNS and CDR2 SASEGT. V was shortened by 5 bases and J by 2 bases, with 13 bases between the two germline ends. Material: PBMCs. The sequence was collected from a female donor in good health and CMV-seronegative. V is TRBV6-1 and J is TRBJ2-7, with D maybe TRBD1 (6 bases). CDR3: CASSSQGQAYEQYF. DNA for the CDR3: TGTGCCAGCAGTTCGCAGGGGCAGGCCTACGAGCAGTACTTC.